The sequence of this T cell receptor beta chain was determined in a study of cytomegalovirus exposure and HLA in healthy donors. Study context: An analysis done earlier identified 120 million or so unique TCR beta sequences from around 180 million T cells. Study conclusions and caveats: Cytomegalovirus-associated TCR beta chains were listed, numbering roughly 150. Analyses of presence and absence presupposed an approximately uniform sequencing depth across donors.

Note on this clone: What it recognizes is unknown.

The germline V gene has CDR1 SEHNR and CDR2 FQNEAQ (reference sequence). There are 15 residues in the CDR3. V was pared by 2 bases and J by 1 base, with 9 bases between. Primers: 60 Vbeta forward and 13 Jbeta reverse. Sequenced by immunoSEQ multiplex PCR; TCRdb stores in-frame clones only, minus some. The table records 100,000 to 150,000 clones, approximately 87% of them present only once. The sequence was collected from a man between 18 and 29 years old in good health and CMV-seropositive. The genes are TRBV7-9 and TRBJ2-1; D possibly corresponds to TRBD1 (5 bases). Sequencing was performed on PBMCs. As DNA, the CDR3 is TGTGCCAGCAGCTTAATTGGGGCATCCTACAATGAGCAGTTCTTC. Translated, it gives CASSLIGASYNEQFF.